One sample yielded the 31 T cell receptor beta chains listed below, sequenced in a study of T cells and copy number aberrations in small-cell lung cancer. Data came from immunoSEQ multiplex PCR; TCRdb stores just in-frame clones and leaves some out. The table has 400 to 600 clones, less than 96% seen once. Material for sequencing was tumor tissue. The receptors were sampled from a man aged 50 to 59 with small cell lung cancer.

The J gene is TRBJ2-3, the V gene TRBV4-1; 11 positions agree with TRBD2. CDR1 is MGHRA and CDR2 is YSYEKL in the germline V gene. This CDR3 is 17 amino acids long. Trimming took 0 bases from V and 2 from J; bases not matched to a gene: 4. This chain's CDR3 is CASSQEGTSGPTDTQYF. The CDR3 DNA sequence: TGCGCCAGCAGCCAAGAAGGGACTAGCGGACCCACAGATACGCAGTATTTT.

The gene calls are TRBV6-1 and TRBJ2-5; D remains unclear. This CDR3 is built from 12 residues. Germline CDR1 MNHNS, CDR2 SASEGT. The ends were cut back, 2 bases at V and 5 bases at J, with 6 bases in the middle. The CDR3 is CASSESVETQYF. The CDR3 bases are TGTGCCAGCAGTGAATCCGTGGAGACCCAGTACTTC.

V and J are TRBV25-1 and TRBJ2-2; tentative D call: TRBD2 (7 bases). The V and J ends lost 9 bases and 2 bases respectively, with 13 bases between them. CDR1 MGHDK and CDR2 SYGVNS come from the germline V gene. This CDR3 is 14 amino acids long. The CDR3: CASGRGGNTGELFF. In nucleotides, the CDR3 is TGTGCCAGTGGAAGGGGGGGAAACACCGGGGAGCTGTTTTTT.

V and J are TRBV4-1 and TRBJ2-7; D might be TRBD1 or TRBD2, each matching 5 bases. In germline, CDR1 is MGHRA, CDR2 YSYEKL. CDR3 length equals 13 residues. The V and J ends lost 0 bases and 7 bases respectively, with 10 bases between them. The CDR3 nucleotides are TGCGCCAGCAGCCAAGATAACTGGGGGGAGCAGTACTTC. It encodes CASSQDNWGEQYF.

The V gene is TRBV19, the J gene TRBJ1-4; D is possibly TRBD1 (5 bases). Germline V gives CDR1 LNHDA, CDR2 SQIVND (reference sequence). V gave up 10 bases and J gave up 3 bases, with 15 bases separating them. The CDR3 sequence is 14 residues long. The CDR3 DNA is TGTGCCACCCGTACGCAGGGAGCTAATGAAAAACTGTTTTTT. This codes for CATRTQGANEKLFF.

Only one count was recorded for this clone. V gene TRBV29-1 combines with J gene TRBJ1-2, with TRBD1 as a possible D gene (5 bases). The CDR3 length is 14 residues. CDR1 and CDR2 (germline): SQVTM, ANQGSEA. The ends were cut back, 6 bases at V and 4 bases at J, with 18 bases in the middle. The CDR3 DNA sequence: TGCAGCGTCCCAGGCGGGGACCCTGGCTATGGCTACACCTTC. Translated: CSVPGGDPGYGYTF.

The rearrangement links TRBV5-6 to TRBJ2-3; D call uncertain. V was trimmed by 5 bases and J by 6 bases, leaving 10 bases between them. The CDR3 sequence is 12 residues long. Germline V lookup: CDR1 SGHDT, CDR2 YYEEEE. The CDR3 sequence is CASSPDGDTQYF. The CDR3 DNA reads TGTGCCAGCAGTCCGGACGGGGATACGCAGTATTTT.

The chain combines TRBV5-1 with TRBJ2-1; the D gene is possibly TRBD1 (6 bases). V dropped 5 bases and J dropped 8 bases, with 14 bases sitting between them. Per germline, CDR1 SGHRS and CDR2 YFSETQ. CDR3 length: 13 residues. The CDR3 protein is CASSRQGRDEQFF. CDR3 sequence (DNA): TGCGCCAGCAGTAGGCAGGGGCGAGATGAGCAGTTCTTC.

The V and J genes are TRBV7-2 and TRBJ1-5; D not certain. Germline V gives CDR1 SGHTA, CDR2 FQGNSA. The V gene lost 1 base and the J gene lost 0 bases, with 7 bases spanning the gap. The CDR3 runs to 15 residues. CDR3: CASSLDTLSNQPQHF. The CDR3 DNA reads TGTGCCAGCAGCTTAGACACGCTTAGCAATCAGCCCCAGCATTTT.

This clone showed up just once. The CDR3 reads CASSLAEQEYEQYF. Here the CDR3 DNA reads TGTGCCAGCAGCTTGGCCGAACAGGAGTACGAGCAGTACTTC. This chain connects TRBV5-6 to TRBJ2-7; tentative D call: TRBD1 (5 bases). CDR1 is SGHDT, CDR2 YYEEEE, per germline. Trimming stripped 0 bases from V and 4 bases from J, with 11 bases between. This CDR3 contains 14 residues.

The V gene is TRBV6-5, the J gene TRBJ2-5; D may be TRBD2 (6 bases). The germline V gene encodes CDR1 MNHEY and CDR2 SVGAGI. The V end lost 7 bases, the J end lost 4 bases, and 16 bases lay between the germline ends. This CDR3 has 14 residues. CDR3 loop: CASTSVSGVETQYF. CDR3 in DNA: TGTGCCAGCACTAGCGTCTCGGGGGTAGAGACCCAGTACTTC.

This clone was seen a single time. The chain recombines TRBV5-1 with TRBJ2-1, with no clear D. Trimming removed 4 bases at V and 0 bases at J, with 14 bases between. The length of the CDR3 is 16 residues. Germline-derived CDR1 and CDR2 are SGHRS and YFSETQ. The CDR3 DNA sequence: TGCGCCAGCAGCCTTAATGAGGCCAGCTCCTACAATGAGCAGTTCTTC. This gives the protein CASSLNEASSYNEQFF.

This clone was detected only once. This chain uses TRBV25-1 with TRBJ2-1; D is uncertain. The germline CDR1 and CDR2 sequences are MGHDK and SYGVNS. The V end was cut by 5 bases, the J end by 1 base, with 6 bases between. This CDR3 comprises 13 residues. CDR3 region: CASSIQSYNEQFF. The CDR3 nucleotides are TGTGCCAGCAGTATACAGTCCTACAATGAGCAGTTCTTC.

V is TRBV30 and J is TRBJ2-5; D perhaps matches TRBD2 (5 bases). Germline V gene data show CDR1 as GTSNPN and CDR2 as SVGIG (reference sequence). V was trimmed by 8 bases and J by 5 bases, leaving 15 bases between them. This CDR3 comprises 12 residues. The CDR3 DNA sequence: TGTGCCCTCCGTGCACGCGGGGAGACCCAGTACTTC. It codes for CALRARGETQYF.

The chain is built from TRBV30 and TRBJ1-2, with TRBD1 matching 10 bases. V lost 8 bases to trimming and J lost 5 bases; unmatched junction nucleotides: 8. This CDR3 comprises 13 residues. Per the germline V gene, CDR1 is GTSNPN and CDR2 is SVGIG (reference sequence). CDR3 bases: TGTGCCGGTCCGGGACAGGGGTGGTATGGCTACACCTTC. This gives the protein CAGPGQGWYGYTF.

The chain recombines TRBV4-2 with TRBJ1-2, with 8 positions matching TRBD1. V gave up 4 bases and J gave up 5 bases; unmatched junction bases: 6. The CDR3 loop spans 14 amino acids. CDR1 and CDR2 (germline): LGHNA, YNFKEQ. CDR3 nucleotides: TGTGCCAGCAGCCCAGGACAGGGTAGATATGGCTACACCTTC. This gives the protein CASSPGQGRYGYTF.

This clone was recorded only once. The rearrangement joins TRBV5-1 to TRBJ2-7, with 9 bases identical to TRBD1. CDR1 and CDR2 from the germline V gene are SGHRS and YFSETQ. The CDR3 length is 14 residues. The junction had 6 bases not matched to a gene; V was cut back by 3 bases and J by 5 bases. The CDR3 DNA is TGCGCCAGCAGCTGGGGGGACAGGGTCAACGAGCAGTACTTC. It translates to CASSWGDRVNEQYF.

The chain recombines TRBV4-3 with TRBJ2-3; D gene unclear. CDR3 length equals 16 residues. From germline, CDR1 is LGHNA and CDR2 YSLEER. Trimming took off 4 bases at V and 0 bases at J, with 14 bases between the two ends. Here the CDR3 reads CASSLSRVPSTDTQYF. The CDR3 bases are TGCGCCAGCAGCCTTTCTCGGGTCCCTAGCACAGATACGCAGTATTTT.

This clone was counted once. The V call is TRBV7-9, the J call TRBJ2-3, with 14 bases aligning to TRBD2. This CDR3 has 15 residues. The junction had 4 bases not matched to a gene; V was cut back by 5 bases and J by 6 bases. CDR1 is SEHNR and CDR2 is FQNEAQ in the germline V gene (reference sequence). CDR3 DNA sequence: TGTGCCAGCAGCCGGGGACTAGCGGGAGTGGATACGCAGTATTTT. This sequence encodes CASSRGLAGVDTQYF. The full variable domain, its missing parts supplied by reference TRBV7-9 and TRBJ2-3, is DTGVSQNPRHKITKRGQNVTFRCDPISEHNRLYWYRQTLGQGPEFLTYFQNEAQLEKSRLLSDRFSAERPKGSFSTLEIQRTEQGDSAMYLCASSRGLAGVDTQYFGPGTRLTVL.

The rearrangement links TRBV9 to TRBJ1-2, with a possible D match to TRBD1 (6 bases). V was cut by 0 bases and J by 7 bases, with 13 bases left in between. There are 14 residues in the CDR3. The V gene's germline CDR1 is SGDLS and CDR2 YYNGEE. The DNA of the CDR3 is TGTGCCAGCAGCGTAGTGGGGGGCCCGTTTGGCTACACCTTC. Translating it yields CASSVVGGPFGYTF. The variable domain in full, completed from reference TRBV9 and TRBJ1-2, reads DSGVTQTPKHLITATGQRVTLRCSPRSGDLSVYWYQQSLDQGLQFLIQYYNGEERAKGNILERFSAQQFPDLHSELNLSSLELGDSALYFCASSVVGGPFGYTFGSGTRLTVV.

This chain joins TRBV30 and TRBJ1-1; 7 positions agree with TRBD1. Germline loops: CDR1 GTSNPN, CDR2 SVGIG (reference sequence). The CDR3 covers 13 residues. V gave up 0 bases and J gave up 5 bases; unmatched junction bases: 3. The CDR3 sequence: CAWSVRGRTEAFF. The CDR3 nucleotides are TGTGCCTGGAGTGTAAGGGGGCGTACTGAAGCTTTCTTT.

This clone came up once. This sequence joins TRBV19 and TRBJ2-3, with 8 bases matching TRBD2. This CDR3 is built from 13 residues. J lost 5 bases, V lost 5 bases, and 3 bases had no gene match. Germline CDR1 and CDR2: LNHDA and SQIVND (reference sequence). In DNA form, the CDR3 reads TGTGCCAGTAGTGGACTAGCAGGAGATACGCAGTATTTT. This translates into CASSGLAGDTQYF.

Notes on this clone: At one of its ends the junction is not consistent with the germline gene, which may arise from a read error. The V and J genes are TRBV11-2 and TRBJ2-3; TRBD2 agrees at 10 bases. The CDR3 is 16 residues long. In germline, CDR1 is SGHAT, CDR2 FQNNGV. The CDR3 here is CASSLRSSGSIDTQYF. CDR3 DNA sequence: TGTGCCAGCAGCTTACGATCTAGCGGGAGCATAGATACGCAGTATTTT.

The genes are TRBV2 and TRBJ2-6; 8 bases line up with TRBD1. The CDR3 runs to 17 residues. The germline V gene encodes CDR1 SNHLY and CDR2 FYNNEI. The trim removed 5 bases at V and 2 bases at J, leaving 8 bases unmatched. The CDR3 reads CASSIFKTGAGANVLTF. DNA of the CDR3: TGTGCCAGCAGTATTTTTAAGACAGGGGCTGGGGCCAACGTCCTGACTTTC. Drawing the rest from reference TRBV2 and TRBJ2-6, the complete variable domain is EPEVTQTPSHQVTQMGQEVILRCVPISNHLYFYWYRQILGQKVEFLVSFYNNEISEKSEIFDDQFSVERPDGSNFTLKIRSTKLEDSAMYFCASSIFKTGAGANVLTFGAGSRLTVL.

J is TRBJ2-3 and V is TRBV11-2, with a possible D match to TRBD1 (6 bases). Germline V gene data show CDR1 as SGHAT and CDR2 as FQNNGV. V lost 1 base and J 4 bases, leaving 12 bases between the germline ends. The CDR3 is 15 residues long. CDR3 region: CASSLGNRDPDTQYF. The CDR3 DNA sequence: TGTGCCAGCAGCTTAGGGAACAGGGATCCAGATACGCAGTATTTT.

The chain joins TRBV6-5 to TRBJ2-5, with TRBD1 matching 7 bases. Trimming at V came to 6 bases and at J to 1 base, leaving 5 bases not matched to a gene. Germline V gives CDR1 MNHEY, CDR2 SVGAGI. The CDR3 has 14 amino acids. The CDR3 sequence: CASRDAGGQETQYF. CDR3 coding DNA: TGTGCCAGCAGAGACGCAGGGGGCCAAGAGACCCAGTACTTC.

The chain links TRBV14 to TRBJ2-3, with 11 positions matching TRBD1. J was trimmed by 4 bases and V by 2 bases; bases with no gene match: 2. CDR1 and CDR2 (germline): SGHDN, FVKESK. The CDR3 consists of 15 residues. CDR3 coding DNA: TGTGCCAGCAGCCAACGGACAGGGGGCGCAGATACGCAGTATTTT. As protein: CASSQRTGGADTQYF.

The rearrangement links TRBV2 to TRBJ2-3; D could derive from TRBD1 or TRBD2 (5 bases each). The V gene's germline CDR1 is SNHLY and CDR2 FYNNEI. CDR3 length: 15 amino acids. V was shortened by 1 base and J by 1 base, with 9 bases between the two germline ends. DNA for the CDR3: TGTGCCAGCAGTGAAGACCAGGGAGGCACAGATACGCAGTATTTT. Its protein product is CASSEDQGGTDTQYF.

The chain is built from TRBV19 and TRBJ2-2; TRBD2 is a possible D gene (6 bases). From germline, CDR1 is LNHDA and CDR2 SQIVND (reference sequence). This CDR3 has 16 residues. Trimming took off 3 bases at V and 5 bases at J, with 16 bases between the two ends. The CDR3 region is CASSIAGLDLTGELFF. The DNA of the CDR3 is TGTGCCAGTAGTATCGCGGGGCTAGACCTAACCGGGGAGCTGTTTTTT.

The chain combines TRBV30 with TRBJ2-1; D is uncertain. The V end was cut by 0 bases, the J end by 8 bases, with 8 bases between. CDR1 is GTSNPN and CDR2 is SVGIG in the germline V gene (reference sequence). The CDR3 consists of 12 residues. The CDR3 bases are TGTGCCTGGAGTGTACTCACTTATGAGCAGTTCTTC. Translating it yields CAWSVLTYEQFF.

The chain carries TRBV18 and TRBJ1-1; maybe TRBD1 (5 bases). The germline V and J ends were trimmed by 3 bases and 3 bases, with 17 bases remaining between them. This CDR3 is 16 amino acids long. Looked up from germline, CDR1 is KGHSH and CDR2 is LQKENI. CDR3 sequence: CASSPLPMDTYTEAFF. The CDR3 coding sequence is TGTGCCAGCTCACCCTTACCAATGGACACCTACACTGAAGCTTTCTTT.